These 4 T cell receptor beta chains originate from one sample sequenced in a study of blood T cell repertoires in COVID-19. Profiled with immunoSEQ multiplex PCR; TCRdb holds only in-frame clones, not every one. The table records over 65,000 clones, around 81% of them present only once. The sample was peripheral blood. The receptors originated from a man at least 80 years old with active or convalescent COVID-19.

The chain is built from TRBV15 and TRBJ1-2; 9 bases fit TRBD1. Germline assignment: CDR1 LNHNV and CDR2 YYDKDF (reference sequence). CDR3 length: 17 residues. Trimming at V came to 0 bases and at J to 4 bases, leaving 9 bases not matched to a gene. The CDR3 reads CATSRDPTGGTLYGYTF. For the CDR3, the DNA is TGTGCCACCAGCAGAGACCCGACAGGGGGTACCCTCTATGGCTACACCTTC.

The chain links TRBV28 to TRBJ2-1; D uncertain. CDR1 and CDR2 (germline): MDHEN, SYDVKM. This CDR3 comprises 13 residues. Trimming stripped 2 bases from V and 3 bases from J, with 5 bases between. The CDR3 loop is CASSLNSYNEQFF. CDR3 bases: TGTGCCAGCAGTTTAAACAGCTACAATGAGCAGTTCTTC.

The CDR3 region is CASRPSGLARTGELFF. CDR3 nucleotide sequence: TGTGCCAGCAGACCCTCGGGACTAGCTCGCACCGGGGAGCTGTTTTTT. This rearrangement joins TRBV28 to TRBJ2-2; 9 positions match TRBD2. Trimming took 6 bases from V and 4 from J; bases not matched to a gene: 9. The CDR3 contains 16 residues. Germline V gives CDR1 MDHEN, CDR2 SYDVKM.

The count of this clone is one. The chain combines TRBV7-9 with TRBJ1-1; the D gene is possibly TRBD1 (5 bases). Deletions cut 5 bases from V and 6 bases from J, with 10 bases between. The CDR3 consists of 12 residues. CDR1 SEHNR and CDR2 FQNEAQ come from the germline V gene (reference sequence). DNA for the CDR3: TGTGCCAGCAGCATGGTGGGGCCTGAAGCTTTCTTT. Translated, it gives CASSMVGPEAFF.